The clone carrying this T cell receptor beta chain was detected many times. Its antigen is undetermined. Researchers tagged individual cDNA molecules with unique molecular identifiers. TCRdb re-called the 5' RACE reads with MiXCR, one entry per CDR3 protein. Here the sample spans tens of thousands of distinct CDR3 sequences, 9.5% to 13% being singletons. This sample was included in a study of early T cells in non-severe SARS-CoV-2 infection. About the research overall: Unpaired chains resulted from sequencing bulk RNA of unsorted whole blood. Findings and caveats of the study: There was a bias toward anti-spike CD8 responses in VDJdb matching, which missed private and CD4 specificities.

V lost 4 bases and J lost 1, with 7 bases in between. The CDR3 extends over 14 amino acids. Germline V gives CDR1 MNHNY, CDR2 SVGAGI (reference sequence). Sequencing was done on a sample of whole blood. This chain links TRBV6-6 with TRBJ1-4; D remains unclear. The sequence was collected from an adult who was a healthcare worker with PCR-confirmed SARS-CoV-2 infection or an uninfected control (not recorded which). CDR3 nucleotides: TGTGCCAGCAGTTGGAGGGTAACTAATGAAAAACTGTTTTTT. It codes for CASSWRVTNEKLFF.